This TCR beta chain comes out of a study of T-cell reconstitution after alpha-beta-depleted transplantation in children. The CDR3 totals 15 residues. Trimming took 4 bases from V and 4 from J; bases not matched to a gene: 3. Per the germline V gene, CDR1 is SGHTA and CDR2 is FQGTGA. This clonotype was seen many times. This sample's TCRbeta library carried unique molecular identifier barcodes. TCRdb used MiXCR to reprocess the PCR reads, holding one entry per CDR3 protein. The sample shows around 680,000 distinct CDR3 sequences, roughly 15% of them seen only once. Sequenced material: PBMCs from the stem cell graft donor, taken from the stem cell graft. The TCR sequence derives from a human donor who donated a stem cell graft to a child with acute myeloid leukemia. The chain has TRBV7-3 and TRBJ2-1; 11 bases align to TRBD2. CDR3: CASSSLAGGYNEQFF. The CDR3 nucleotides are TGTGCCAGCAGCTCGCTAGCGGGGGGATACAATGAGCAGTTCTTC.